Shown below are 11 T cell receptor beta chains from a single sample sequenced in a study of blood T cells in healthy people across ages. For the second PCR, which ran for roughly 6 to 11 cycles, a sample-barcoded 5' primer and a J-beta primer mix were used. TCRdb re-derived calls from the 5' RACE reads in MiXCR, one entry per CDR3 protein. The table records hundreds of thousands of distinct CDR3 sequences, 45% to 65% of them present only once. Sequenced input: blood. The source is a man aged 55 to 70 in good health.

V and J are TRBV7-2 and TRBJ2-1; TRBD1 is a possible D gene (6 bases). The CDR3 is 13 residues long. CDR1 and CDR2 from the germline V gene are SGHTA and FQGNSA. V lost 4 bases to trimming and J lost 5 bases, with 9 bases between them. As DNA, the CDR3 is TGTGCCAGCAGCTCCGGACAGCACAATGAGCAGTTCTTC. It codes for CASSSGQHNEQFF.

This clonotype has a handful of counts. This chain connects TRBV7-2 to TRBJ2-1, with TRBD1 as a possible D gene (6 bases). The CDR3 is made up of 17 amino acids. V was cut by 0 bases and J by 0 bases, with 12 bases left in between. CDR1 SGHTA and CDR2 FQGNSA come from the germline V gene. CDR3 nucleotide sequence: TGTGCCAGCAGCTTAGCCCCCCAGGGGAGCTCCTACAATGAGCAGTTCTTC. Its translation: CASSLAPQGSSYNEQFF.

The V call is TRBV6-5, the J call TRBJ2-5; D assignment may be TRBD1 or TRBD2 (5 bases each). The tail of the sequence fits TRBJ2-7 better, so the J call may be wrong. From germline, CDR1 is MNHEY and CDR2 SVGAGI. The CDR3 covers 16 residues. The DNA of the CDR3 is TGTGCCAGCAGTTACTCCGGGGCTCCACCTGGCTACGAGCAGTACTTC. This codes for CASSYSGAPPGYEQYF.

The rearrangement joins TRBV6-4 to TRBJ1-2, with D possibly TRBD1 on 5 matching bases. Trimming shortened V by 3 bases and J by 2 bases, and 7 bases separated the two germline ends. The CDR3 sequence is 13 residues long. Germline assignment: CDR1 MRHNA and CDR2 SNTAGT. The CDR3 region is CASSEGENYGYTF. CDR3 bases: TGTGCCAGCAGTGAAGGGGAGAACTATGGCTACACCTTC.

J is TRBJ2-6 and V is TRBV5-1; maybe TRBD2 (6 bases). The ends were cut back, 7 bases at V and 4 bases at J, with 15 bases in the middle. Looked up from germline, CDR1 is SGHRS and CDR2 is YFSETQ. The length of the CDR3 is 15 residues. In DNA, the CDR3 is TGCGCCAGCCCCCGTGGGGGGAACGGGGCCAACGTCCTGACTTTC. Protein sequence: CASPRGGNGANVLTF. Variable domain in full (rest from reference TRBV5-1 and TRBJ2-6): KAGVTQTPRYLIKTRGQQVTLSCSPISGHRSVSWYQQTPGQGLQFLFEYFSETQRNKGNFPGRFSGRQFSNSRSEMNVSTLELGDSALYLCASPRGGNGANVLTFGAGSRLTVL.

This chain uses TRBV5-1 with TRBJ1-5, with D perhaps matching TRBD1 (6 bases). This CDR3 region has 13 residues. Germline CDR1 and CDR2: SGHRS and YFSETQ. The V end was cut by 3 bases, the J end by 7 bases, with 11 bases between. CDR3 sequence (DNA): TGCGCCAGCAGCTGGGACATAGGGCAGCCCCAGCATTTT. Protein product: CASSWDIGQPQHF. Complete variable domain (other parts from reference TRBV5-1 and TRBJ1-5): KAGVTQTPRYLIKTRGQQVTLSCSPISGHRSVSWYQQTPGQGLQFLFEYFSETQRNKGNFPGRFSGRQFSNSRSEMNVSTLELGDSALYLCASSWDIGQPQHFGDGTRLSIL.

On this clonotype itself: The junction differs from germline at one of its ends, possibly a read error. V gene TRBV7-2 combines with J gene TRBJ2-7; tentatively, D is TRBD1 (6 bases). Germline assignment: CDR1 SGHTA and CDR2 FQGNSA. The CDR3 extends over 16 amino acids. As DNA, the CDR3 is TGTGTCAGCAGCGATGCCGGGACAAACACCTACAATGAGCAGTACTTC. It encodes CVSSDAGTNTYNEQYF.

This clonotype came up many times. The genes are TRBV2 and TRBJ1-2; D is unclear. V lost 9 bases, J lost 6 bases, and 2 bases lay in between. This CDR3 is built from 8 residues. CDR1 is SNHLY and CDR2 is FYNNEI in the germline V gene. CDR3 DNA sequence: TGTGCCAGGAATGGCTACACCTTC. Encoded protein: CARNGYTF. Complete variable domain (other parts from reference TRBV2 and TRBJ1-2): EPEVTQTPSHQVTQMGQEVILRCVPISNHLYFYWYRQILGQKVEFLVSFYNNEISEKSEIFDDQFSVERPDGSNFTLKIRSTKLEDSAMYFCARNGYTFGSGTRLTVV.

The genes are TRBV28 and TRBJ2-2, with 14 bases lining up with TRBD2. Germline V gene lookup returns CDR1 MDHEN and CDR2 SYDVKM. The CDR3 length is 17 residues. Unmatched junction bases numbered 7, after V lost 5 bases and J lost 5 bases. The CDR3 DNA sequence: TGTGCCAGCAGTCCCGGGACTAGCGGGAGACGGACCGGGGAGCTGTTTTTT. Encoded protein: CASSPGTSGRRTGELFF. The whole variable domain, filled in from reference TRBV28 and TRBJ2-2, reads DVKVTQSSRYLVKRTGEKVFLECVQDMDHENMFWYRQDPGLGLRLIYFSYDVKMKEKGDIPEGYSVSREKKERFSLILESASTNQTSMYLCASSPGTSGRRTGELFFGEGSRLTVL.

The chain uses TRBV2 and TRBJ2-6; the D gene is possibly TRBD2 (6 bases). The CDR3 loop spans 16 amino acids. Germline V CDR1 and CDR2: SNHLY, FYNNEI. Trimming removed 2 bases at V and 3 bases at J, with 11 bases between. The CDR3 nucleotides read TGTGCCAGCAGTGAAAGGAGGGGAAGTGGGGCCAACGTCCTGACTTTC. This codes for CASSERRGSGANVLTF. The whole variable domain, filled in from reference TRBV2 and TRBJ2-6, reads EPEVTQTPSHQVTQMGQEVILRCVPISNHLYFYWYRQILGQKVEFLVSFYNNEISEKSEIFDDQFSVERPDGSNFTLKIRSTKLEDSAMYFCASSERRGSGANVLTFGAGSRLTVL.

The CDR3 sequence: CASSRRRNYGYTF. In DNA, the CDR3 is TGTGCCAGCAGCCGCAGGCGAAACTATGGCTACACCTTC. The gene calls are TRBV7-2 and TRBJ1-2; D gene uncertain. The CDR3 runs to 13 residues. Germline loops: CDR1 SGHTA, CDR2 FQGNSA. The V gene lost 5 bases and the J gene lost 2 bases, with 9 bases spanning the gap.